Listed below are T cell receptor beta chains from one sample, sequenced in a study of blood T cell repertoires in COVID-19. Clones were sequenced by immunoSEQ multiplex PCR, and TCRdb holds only the in-frame ones, with some missing. The data contain 150,000 to 200,000 clones, less than 85% of them singletons. The sequencing input was PBMCs or T cells enriched from blood (not recorded which). The receptors were sampled from a woman aged 60 to 75 with acute COVID-19. The CDR3 runs from the conserved cysteine through the conserved F or W. Fields, in order: J gene, V gene, clone size, D gene, CDR3 protein, CDR3 DNA. A D gene is named only where the DNA matches it firmly. Rows give clone size only sometimes, using once, few, many, or a class for an expanded clone.

j_gene: TRBJ2-3
v_gene: TRBV6-2/TRBV6-3
abundance: few
d_gene: -
CDR3aa: CASSYFSDTQYF
CDR3nt: TGTGCCAGCAGTTACTTCTCAGATACGCAGTATTTT

j_gene: TRBJ2-3
v_gene: TRBV9
abundance: many
d_gene: TRBD2
CDR3aa: CASSPIGAGTDTQYF
CDR3nt: TGTGCCAGCAGCCCGATTGGAGCGGGGACAGATACGCAGTATTTT

j_gene: TRBJ2-3
v_gene: TRBV5-1
abundance: -
d_gene: TRBD2
CDR3aa: CASSLGGTSSTDTQYF
CDR3nt: TGCGCCAGCAGCTTGGGGGGGACTAGCAGCACAGATACGCAGTATTTT

j_gene: TRBJ1-1
v_gene: TRBV29-1
abundance: once
d_gene: -
CDR3aa: CSVRSTAEAFF
CDR3nt: TGCAGCGTTAGGTCGACAGCTGAAGCTTTCTTT

j_gene: TRBJ2-2
v_gene: TRBV6-2/TRBV6-3
abundance: -
d_gene: TRBD1
CDR3aa: CASSSGQGTLAGELFF
CDR3nt: TGTGCCAGCAGCTCGGGACAGGGTACGTTAGCCGGGGAGCTGTTTTTT

j_gene: TRBJ2-2
v_gene: TRBV6-1
abundance: -
d_gene: -
CDR3aa: CASSEGSGALAGELFF
CDR3nt: TGTGCCAGCAGTGAAGGTTCGGGAGCCCTCGCCGGGGAGCTGTTTTTT

j_gene: TRBJ1-2
v_gene: TRBV19
abundance: -
d_gene: -
CDR3aa: CASTRTDYGYTF
CDR3nt: TGTGCCAGTACCAGGACAGACTATGGCTACACCTTC

j_gene: TRBJ2-2
v_gene: TRBV9
abundance: -
d_gene: TRBD2
CDR3aa: CASSASGLASTGELFF
CDR3nt: TGTGCCAGCAGCGCCTCGGGACTAGCGAGCACCGGGGAGCTGTTTTTT

j_gene: TRBJ2-1
v_gene: TRBV4-3
abundance: -
d_gene: TRBD1
CDR3aa: CASSQTSGGQGVYNEQFF
CDR3nt: TGCGCCAGCAGCCAAACCTCTGGGGGACAGGGGGTATACAATGAGCAGTTCTTC

j_gene: TRBJ1-5
v_gene: TRBV30
abundance: -
d_gene: -
CDR3aa: CAWSVGLQPQHF
CDR3nt: TGTGCCTGGAGTGTGGGGCTTCAGCCCCAGCATTTT

j_gene: TRBJ2-1
v_gene: TRBV5-1
abundance: -
d_gene: TRBD2
CDR3aa: CASSLGLASGKLNEQFF
CDR3nt: TGCGCCAGCAGTTTGGGGCTGGCTAGCGGGAAGCTCAATGAGCAGTTCTTC

j_gene: TRBJ1-5
v_gene: TRBV7-2
abundance: -
d_gene: -
CDR3aa: CASSLQGDQPQHF
CDR3nt: TGTGCCAGCAGCTTACAGGGTGATCAGCCCCAGCATTTT

j_gene: TRBJ1-1
v_gene: TRBV28
abundance: -
d_gene: -
CDR3aa: CATGTFPEAFF
CDR3nt: TGTGCCACCGGGACATTCCCTGAAGCTTTCTTT

j_gene: TRBJ2-7
v_gene: TRBV6-5
abundance: -
d_gene: -
CDR3aa: CASSRGQFYEQYF
CDR3nt: TGTGCCAGCAGTCGTGGACAGTTCTACGAGCAGTACTTC

j_gene: TRBJ2-3
v_gene: TRBV27
abundance: -
d_gene: -
CDR3aa: CASSFSKTGSGDTQYF
CDR3nt: TGTGCCAGCAGTTTCTCGAAAACAGGGTCCGGGGATACGCAGTATTTT

j_gene: TRBJ2-1
v_gene: TRBV7-2
abundance: -
d_gene: TRBD2
CDR3aa: CASSPLAGVTHEQFF
CDR3nt: TGTGCCAGCAGCCCACTAGCGGGGGTTACCCATGAGCAGTTCTTC

j_gene: TRBJ1-2
v_gene: TRBV21-1
abundance: -
d_gene: -
CDR3aa: CASSLRGLSGYTF
CDR3nt: TGTGCCAGCAGCCTTAGAGGGCTGAGTGGCTACACCTTC

j_gene: TRBJ1-6
v_gene: TRBV4-3
abundance: -
d_gene: -
CDR3aa: CASSQGQINSPLHF
CDR3nt: TGCGCCAGCAGCCAAGGACAGATAAATTCACCCCTCCACTTT

j_gene: TRBJ2-1
v_gene: TRBV9
abundance: -
d_gene: TRBD1
CDR3aa: CASSVRTGQRNEQFF
CDR3nt: TGTGCCAGCAGCGTCAGGACAGGGCAACGCAATGAGCAGTTCTTC

j_gene: TRBJ2-2
v_gene: TRBV12-5
abundance: once
d_gene: TRBD2
CDR3aa: CASGFRPVVGLAGGGELFF
CDR3nt: TGTGCTAGTGGTTTTCGACCTGTGGTGGGACTAGCGGGTGGCGGGGAGCTGTTTTTT

j_gene: TRBJ1-5
v_gene: TRBV10-3
abundance: -
d_gene: -
CDR3aa: CAISESLALGGQPQHF
CDR3nt: TGTGCCATCAGTGAGTCGCTGGCCCTGGGGGGTCAGCCCCAGCATTTT

j_gene: TRBJ2-3
v_gene: TRBV6-6
abundance: -
d_gene: TRBD1
CDR3aa: CASTTGQGDTDTQYF
CDR3nt: TGTGCCAGCACCACGGGACAGGGTGACACAGATACGCAGTATTTT

j_gene: TRBJ2-7
v_gene: TRBV7-2
abundance: -
d_gene: TRBD2
CDR3aa: CASSLASGMYEQYF
CDR3nt: TGTGCCAGCAGCTTAGCTAGCGGGATGTACGAGCAGTACTTC

j_gene: TRBJ2-7
v_gene: TRBV27
abundance: few
d_gene: TRBD2
CDR3aa: CASSLSGLAGYEQYF
CDR3nt: TGTGCCAGCAGTTTATCGGGGCTAGCGGGTTACGAGCAGTACTTC

j_gene: TRBJ1-4
v_gene: TRBV4-1
abundance: -
d_gene: -
CDR3aa: CALTSEGYNEKLFF
CDR3nt: TGCGCCCTCACGTCCGAGGGTTATAATGAAAAACTGTTTTTT

j_gene: TRBJ2-3
v_gene: TRBV27
abundance: once
d_gene: -
CDR3aa: CASSFRPQPRPTDTQYF
CDR3nt: TGTGCCAGCAGTTTCAGGCCGCAACCCCGTCCCACAGATACGCAGTATTTT

j_gene: TRBJ2-1
v_gene: TRBV27
abundance: -
d_gene: -
CDR3aa: CASSASRGASYSEQFF
CDR3nt: TGTGCCAGCAGTGCCTCGCGGGGCGCTAGTTACAGTGAGCAGTTCTTC

j_gene: TRBJ2-7
v_gene: TRBV11-2
abundance: -
d_gene: -
CDR3aa: CASSLDDQRHEQYF
CDR3nt: TGTGCCAGCAGCTTAGACGACCAGCGCCACGAGCAGTACTTC

j_gene: TRBJ2-3
v_gene: TRBV7-2
abundance: -
d_gene: -
CDR3aa: CASSRSTDTQYF
CDR3nt: TGTGCCAGCAGCCGTAGCACAGATACGCAGTATTTT

j_gene: TRBJ1-1
v_gene: TRBV7-2
abundance: -
d_gene: -
CDR3aa: CASSLSGWNTEAFF
CDR3nt: TGTGCCAGCAGCTTGTCAGGATGGAACACTGAAGCTTTCTTT

j_gene: TRBJ2-7
v_gene: TRBV18
abundance: -
d_gene: -
CDR3aa: CASSPRAGSYYEQYF
CDR3nt: TGTGCCAGCTCACCTAGGGCAGGGTCTTATTACGAGCAGTACTTC

j_gene: TRBJ2-3
v_gene: TRBV9
abundance: -
d_gene: -
CDR3aa: CASSRDTRDTQYF
CDR3nt: TGTGCCAGCAGCCGGGACACACGGGATACGCAGTATTTT

j_gene: TRBJ1-4
v_gene: TRBV30
abundance: -
d_gene: -
CDR3aa: CAWSAGGVFFELEKLFF
CDR3nt: TGTGCCTGGAGTGCTGGGGGCGTGTTCTTTGAGTTGGAAAAACTGTTTTTT

j_gene: TRBJ2-7
v_gene: TRBV15
abundance: -
d_gene: TRBD2
CDR3aa: CATSRVYGTRDGEQYF
CDR3nt: TGTGCCACCAGCAGAGTGTATGGGACTAGGGATGGGGAGCAGTACTTC

j_gene: TRBJ2-2
v_gene: TRBV28
abundance: -
d_gene: TRBD1
CDR3aa: CASSSWDRSTGELFF
CDR3nt: TGTGCCAGCAGTTCTTGGGACAGGTCCACCGGGGAGCTGTTTTTT

j_gene: TRBJ1-1
v_gene: TRBV3-1/TRBV3-2
abundance: -
d_gene: -
CDR3aa: CASSRQQDTEAFF
CDR3nt: TGTGCCAGCAGCCGACAACAGGACACTGAAGCTTTCTTT

j_gene: TRBJ1-5
v_gene: TRBV23-1
abundance: once
d_gene: TRBD1
CDR3aa: CASSQYRDRLQPQHF
CDR3nt: TGCGCCAGCAGTCAATACCGGGACAGGCTACAGCCCCAGCATTTT

j_gene: TRBJ2-7
v_gene: TRBV7-6
abundance: -
d_gene: -
CDR3aa: CASSLSRARGYYEQYF
CDR3nt: TGTGCCAGCAGCTTAAGCCGGGCCAGGGGCTACTACGAGCAGTACTTC

j_gene: TRBJ1-4
v_gene: TRBV18
abundance: -
d_gene: TRBD1
CDR3aa: CASYTGEGEKLFF
CDR3nt: TGTGCCAGCTATACAGGGGAAGGTGAAAAACTGTTTTTT

j_gene: TRBJ1-2
v_gene: TRBV7-9
abundance: -
d_gene: -
CDR3aa: CASSEAGGGAHGYTF
CDR3nt: TGTGCCAGCAGCGAAGCGGGGGGGGGCGCCCATGGCTACACCTTC

j_gene: TRBJ2-1
v_gene: TRBV4-2
abundance: -
d_gene: TRBD2
CDR3aa: CASSQDHSGSRRNEQFF
CDR3nt: TGTGCCAGCAGCCAAGATCATAGCGGGAGCAGAAGGAATGAGCAGTTCTTC

j_gene: TRBJ2-7
v_gene: TRBV9
abundance: once
d_gene: -
CDR3aa: CASSATAGGEQYF
CDR3nt: TGTGCCAGCAGCGCCACCGCCGGGGGCGAGCAGTACTTC

j_gene: TRBJ2-7
v_gene: TRBV6-5
abundance: -
d_gene: -
CDR3aa: CASSYFMAPGVHEQYF
CDR3nt: TGTGCCAGCAGTTACTTTATGGCCCCAGGGGTCCACGAGCAGTACTTC

j_gene: TRBJ2-7
v_gene: TRBV4-1
abundance: -
d_gene: -
CDR3aa: CASSQDHAELVQYF
CDR3nt: TGCGCCAGCAGCCAAGATCACGCGGAATTAGTGCAGTACTTC

j_gene: TRBJ2-5
v_gene: TRBV20-1
abundance: -
d_gene: -
CDR3aa: CSARSGETQYF
CDR3nt: TGCAGTGCTAGATCCGGGGAGACCCAGTACTTC

j_gene: TRBJ2-7
v_gene: TRBV29-1
abundance: once
d_gene: -
CDR3aa: CSVSGLLAYEQYF
CDR3nt: TGCAGCGTTTCGGGACTGCTAGCCTACGAGCAGTACTTC

j_gene: TRBJ2-5
v_gene: TRBV5-1
abundance: -
d_gene: -
CDR3aa: CASSLVSEEETQYF
CDR3nt: TGCGCCAGCAGCTTGGTGAGTGAAGAAGAGACCCAGTACTTC

j_gene: TRBJ1-2
v_gene: TRBV4-1
abundance: -
d_gene: TRBD1
CDR3aa: CASSFTGEYYGYTF
CDR3nt: TGCGCCAGCAGTTTCACAGGGGAGTACTATGGCTACACCTTC

j_gene: TRBJ1-4
v_gene: TRBV6-5
abundance: -
d_gene: -
CDR3aa: CATRVIGRINEKLFF
CDR3nt: TGTGCCACGAGGGTGATCGGACGGATAAATGAAAAACTGTTTTTT

j_gene: TRBJ1-2
v_gene: TRBV6-6
abundance: -
d_gene: TRBD1
CDR3aa: CASSSGQGPYGYTF
CDR3nt: TGTGCCAGCAGTTCCGGACAGGGACCCTATGGCTACACCTTC

j_gene: TRBJ2-7
v_gene: TRBV6-5
abundance: -
d_gene: -
CDR3aa: CASRRQGSGEQYF
CDR3nt: TGTGCCAGCAGACGCCAGGGGTCGGGAGAGCAGTACTTC

j_gene: TRBJ1-2
v_gene: TRBV3-1/TRBV3-2
abundance: once
d_gene: -
CDR3aa: CASSQLSVDGYTF
CDR3nt: TGTGCCAGCAGCCAATTGTCGGTGGATGGCTACACCTTC

j_gene: TRBJ2-7
v_gene: TRBV6-1
abundance: -
d_gene: -
CDR3aa: CASSEGRANYEQYF
CDR3nt: TGTGCCAGCAGTGAAGGCAGGGCGAACTACGAGCAGTACTTC

j_gene: TRBJ1-1
v_gene: TRBV13
abundance: few
d_gene: -
CDR3aa: CASSPGSFGEAFF
CDR3nt: TGTGCCAGCAGCCCGGGGAGTTTTGGTGAAGCTTTCTTT